The entry below describes one T cell receptor (beta chain). The sample belongs to a study of shared clonotypes between healthy human individuals. Overall study context: Donors were a couple of women and a few men aged 18 to 49.

V was pared by 5 bases and J by 2 bases, with 16 bases between. Germline lookup yields CDR1 LNHDA and CDR2 SQIVND (reference sequence). The CDR3 is 16 residues long. At deep level, the assay was performed. Profiled with immunoSEQ multiplex PCR; TCRdb holds only in-frame clones, not every one. The sample shows approximately 500,000 clones, 65% to 85% of them seen only once. The rearrangement links TRBV19 to TRBJ2-1; D tentatively reads TRBD1 or TRBD2 (5 bases each). The TCR comes from a woman between 40 and 55 years old in good health. Some clones in this sample may be carry-over from other donors' samples. Sample: PBMCs. The CDR3 coding sequence is TGTGCCAGTAGTCCAACGAGGGGCTCGACCTACAATGAGCAGTTCTTC. Translating it yields CASSPTRGSTYNEQFF.